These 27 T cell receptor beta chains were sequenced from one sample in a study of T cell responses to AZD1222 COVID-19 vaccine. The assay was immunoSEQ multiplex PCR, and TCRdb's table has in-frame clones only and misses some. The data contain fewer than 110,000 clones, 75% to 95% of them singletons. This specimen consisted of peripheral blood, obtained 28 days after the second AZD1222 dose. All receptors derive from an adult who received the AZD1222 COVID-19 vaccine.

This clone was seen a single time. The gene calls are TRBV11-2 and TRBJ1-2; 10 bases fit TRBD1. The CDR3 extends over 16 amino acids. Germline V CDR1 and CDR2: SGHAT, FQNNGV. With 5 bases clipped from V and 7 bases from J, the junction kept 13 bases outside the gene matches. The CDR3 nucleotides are TGTGCCAGCAGCCCCTGGTTGACAGGGGGCGAGGTTGGCTACACCTTC. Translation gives CASSPWLTGGEVGYTF.

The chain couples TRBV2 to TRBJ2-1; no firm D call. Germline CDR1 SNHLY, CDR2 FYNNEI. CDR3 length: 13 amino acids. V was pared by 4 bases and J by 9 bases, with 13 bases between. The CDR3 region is CASSGARVGEQFF. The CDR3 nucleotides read TGTGCCAGCAGTGGCGCTAGAGTTGGTGAGCAGTTCTTC.

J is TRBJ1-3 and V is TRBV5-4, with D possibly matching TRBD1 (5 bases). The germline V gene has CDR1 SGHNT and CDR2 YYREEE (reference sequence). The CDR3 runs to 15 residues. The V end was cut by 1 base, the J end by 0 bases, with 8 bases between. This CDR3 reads CASSLQGGSGNTIYF. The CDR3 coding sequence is TGTGCCAGCAGCTTGCAGGGCGGCTCTGGAAACACCATATATTTT.

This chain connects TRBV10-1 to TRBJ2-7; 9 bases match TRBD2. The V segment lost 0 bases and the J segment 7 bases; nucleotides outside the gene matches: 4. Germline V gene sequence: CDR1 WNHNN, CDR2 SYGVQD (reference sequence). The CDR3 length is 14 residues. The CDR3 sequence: CASSESAGGLEQYF. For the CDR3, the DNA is TGCGCCAGCAGTGAGTCGGCGGGAGGGCTAGAGCAGTACTTC.

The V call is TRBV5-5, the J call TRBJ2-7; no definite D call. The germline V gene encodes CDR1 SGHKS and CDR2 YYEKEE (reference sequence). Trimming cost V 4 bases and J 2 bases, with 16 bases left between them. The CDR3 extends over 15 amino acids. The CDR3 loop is CASSLPGRPTYEQYF. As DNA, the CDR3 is TGTGCCAGCAGCCTCCCCGGGCGGCCAACCTACGAGCAGTACTTC.

The CDR3 coding sequence is TGTGCCAGCAGCTTAGACCCGGGACAGGGTTTCAACTATGGCTACACCTTC. Protein product: CASSLDPGQGFNYGYTF. J is TRBJ1-2 and V is TRBV11-2; TRBD1 agrees at 9 bases. The CDR3 loop spans 17 amino acids. Germline CDR1 is SGHAT and CDR2 is FQNNGV. The V gene end was trimmed by 0 bases and the J gene end by 2 bases; junction bases not matched to a gene: 7. The variable domain in full, with the rest retrieved from reference TRBV11-2 and TRBJ1-2, is EAGVAQSPRYKIIEKRQSVAFWCNPISGHATLYWYQQILGQGPKLLIQFQNNGVVDDSQLPKDRFSAERLKGVDSTLKIQPAKLEDSAVYLCASSLDPGQGFNYGYTFGSGTRLTVV.

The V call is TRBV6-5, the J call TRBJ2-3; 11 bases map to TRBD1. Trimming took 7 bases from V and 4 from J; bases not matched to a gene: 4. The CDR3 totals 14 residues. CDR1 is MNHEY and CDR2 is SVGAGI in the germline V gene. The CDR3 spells CASNRDRGSDTQYF. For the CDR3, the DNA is TGTGCCAGCAACCGGGACAGGGGGTCAGATACGCAGTATTTT.

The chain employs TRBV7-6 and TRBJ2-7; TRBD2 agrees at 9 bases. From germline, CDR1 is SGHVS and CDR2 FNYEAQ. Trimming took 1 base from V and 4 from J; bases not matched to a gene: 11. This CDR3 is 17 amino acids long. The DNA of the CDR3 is TGTGCCAGCAGCTTAGATGAGGGCGGGAGGGCCTGGTACGAGCAGTACTTC. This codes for CASSLDEGGRAWYEQYF. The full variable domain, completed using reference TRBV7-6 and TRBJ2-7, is GAGVSQSPRYKVTKRGQDVALRCDPISGHVSLYWYRQALGQGPEFLTYFNYEAQQDKSGLPNDRFSAERPEGSISTLTIQRTEQRDSAMYRCASSLDEGGRAWYEQYFGPGTRLTVT.

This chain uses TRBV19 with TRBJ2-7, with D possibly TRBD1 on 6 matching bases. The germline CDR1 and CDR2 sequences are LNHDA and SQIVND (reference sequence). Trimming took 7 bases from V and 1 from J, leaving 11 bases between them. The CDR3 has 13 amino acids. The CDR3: CASNGQGSYEQYF. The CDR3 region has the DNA TGTGCCAGTAATGGCCAGGGGTCCTACGAGCAGTACTTC.

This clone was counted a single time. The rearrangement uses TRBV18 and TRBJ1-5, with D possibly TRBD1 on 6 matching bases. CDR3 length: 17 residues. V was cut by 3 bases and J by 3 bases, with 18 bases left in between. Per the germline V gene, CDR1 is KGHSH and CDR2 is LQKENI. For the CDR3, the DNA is TGTGCCAGCTCACCGGACACACAGGGCGCCTCCAATCAGCCCCAGCATTTT. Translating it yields CASSPDTQGASNQPQHF.

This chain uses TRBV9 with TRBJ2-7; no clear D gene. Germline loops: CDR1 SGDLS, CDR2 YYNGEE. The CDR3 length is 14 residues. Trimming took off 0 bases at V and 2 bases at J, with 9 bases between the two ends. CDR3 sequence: CASSVGFRPYEQYF. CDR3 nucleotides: TGTGCCAGCAGCGTAGGGTTTCGGCCCTACGAGCAGTACTTC.

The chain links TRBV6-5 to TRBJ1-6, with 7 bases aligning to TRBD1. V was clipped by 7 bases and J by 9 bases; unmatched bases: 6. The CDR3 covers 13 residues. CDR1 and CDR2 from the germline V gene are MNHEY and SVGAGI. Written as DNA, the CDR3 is TGTGCCAGCACCCCAAACAGGGGTTCACCCCTCCACTTT. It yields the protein CASTPNRGSPLHF.

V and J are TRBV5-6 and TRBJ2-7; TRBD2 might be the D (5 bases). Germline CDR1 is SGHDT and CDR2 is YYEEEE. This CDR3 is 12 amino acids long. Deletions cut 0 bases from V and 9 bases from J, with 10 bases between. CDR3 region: CASSLAGFGQYF. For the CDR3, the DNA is TGTGCCAGCAGCTTGGCGGGGTTCGGGCAGTACTTC.

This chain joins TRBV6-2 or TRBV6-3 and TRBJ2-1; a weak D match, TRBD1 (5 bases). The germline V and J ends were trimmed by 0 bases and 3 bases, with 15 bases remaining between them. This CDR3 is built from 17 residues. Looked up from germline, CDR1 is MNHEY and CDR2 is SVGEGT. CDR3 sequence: CASSYSKGKPGYNEQFF. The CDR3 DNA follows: TGTGCCAGCAGTTACTCCAAGGGGAAACCTGGCTACAATGAGCAGTTCTTC.

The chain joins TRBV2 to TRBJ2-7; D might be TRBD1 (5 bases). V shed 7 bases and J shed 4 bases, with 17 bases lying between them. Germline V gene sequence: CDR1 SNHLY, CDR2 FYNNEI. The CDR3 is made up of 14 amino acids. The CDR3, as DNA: TGTGCCAGCATCTCAGGGCGCAGAAATTACGAGCAGTACTTC. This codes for CASISGRRNYEQYF.

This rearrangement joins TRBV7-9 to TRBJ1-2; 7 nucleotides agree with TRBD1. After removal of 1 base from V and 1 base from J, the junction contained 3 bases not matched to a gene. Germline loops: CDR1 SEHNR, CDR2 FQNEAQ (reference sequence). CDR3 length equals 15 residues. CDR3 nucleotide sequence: TGTGCCAGCAGCTTAGGGGACAGTCTTAACTATGGCTACACCTTC. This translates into CASSLGDSLNYGYTF.

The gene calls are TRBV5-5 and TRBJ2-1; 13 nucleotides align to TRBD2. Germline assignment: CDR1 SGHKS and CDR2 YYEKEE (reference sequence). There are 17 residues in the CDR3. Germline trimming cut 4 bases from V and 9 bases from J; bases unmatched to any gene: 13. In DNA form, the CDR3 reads TGTGCCAGCAGCACCTTTTTTACTAGCGGGGGGGCGATTGAGCAGTTCTTC. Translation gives CASSTFFTSGGAIEQFF.

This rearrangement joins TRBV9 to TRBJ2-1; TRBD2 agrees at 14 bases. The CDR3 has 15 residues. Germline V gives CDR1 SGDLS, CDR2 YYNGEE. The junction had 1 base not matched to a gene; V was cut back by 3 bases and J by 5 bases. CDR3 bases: TGTGCCAGCAGCGGGGGACTAGCGGGGGACAATGAGCAGTTCTTC. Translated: CASSGGLAGDNEQFF. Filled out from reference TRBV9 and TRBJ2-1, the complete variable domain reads DSGVTQTPKHLITATGQRVTLRCSPRSGDLSVYWYQQSLDQGLQFLIQYYNGEERAKGNILERFSAQQFPDLHSELNLSSLELGDSALYFCASSGGLAGDNEQFFGPGTRLTVL.

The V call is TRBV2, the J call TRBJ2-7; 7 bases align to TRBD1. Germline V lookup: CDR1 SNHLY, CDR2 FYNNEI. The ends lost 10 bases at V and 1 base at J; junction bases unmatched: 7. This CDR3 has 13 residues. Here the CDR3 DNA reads TGTGCCACCCGACCGGGACAGTCCTACGAGCAGTACTTC. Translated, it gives CATRPGQSYEQYF.

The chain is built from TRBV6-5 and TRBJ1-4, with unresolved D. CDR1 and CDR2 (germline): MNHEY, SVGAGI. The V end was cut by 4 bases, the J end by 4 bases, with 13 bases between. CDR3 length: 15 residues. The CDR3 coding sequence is TGTGCCAGCAGTTCTCTCGCTGACTTTAATGAAAAACTGTTTTTT. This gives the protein CASSSLADFNEKLFF.

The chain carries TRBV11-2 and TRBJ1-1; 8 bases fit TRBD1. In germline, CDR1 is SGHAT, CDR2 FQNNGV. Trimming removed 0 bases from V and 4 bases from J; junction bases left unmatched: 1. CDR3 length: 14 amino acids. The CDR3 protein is CASSLDGTGTEAFF. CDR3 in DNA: TGTGCCAGCAGCTTAGATGGGACAGGCACTGAAGCTTTCTTT.

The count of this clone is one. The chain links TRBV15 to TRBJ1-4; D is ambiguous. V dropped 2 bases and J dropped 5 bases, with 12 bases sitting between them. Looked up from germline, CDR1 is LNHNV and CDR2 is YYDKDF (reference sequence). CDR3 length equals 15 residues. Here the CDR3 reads CATSRPREGNEKLFF. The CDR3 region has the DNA TGTGCCACCAGCAGACCTCGGGAAGGGAATGAAAAACTGTTTTTT.

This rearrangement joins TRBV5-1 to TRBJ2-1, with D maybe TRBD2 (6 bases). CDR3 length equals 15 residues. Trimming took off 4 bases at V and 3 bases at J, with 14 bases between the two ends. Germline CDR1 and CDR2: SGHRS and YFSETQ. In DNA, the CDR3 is TGCGCCAGCAGCCCGACCGGCGGGGTCTACAATGAGCAGTTCTTC. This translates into CASSPTGGVYNEQFF.

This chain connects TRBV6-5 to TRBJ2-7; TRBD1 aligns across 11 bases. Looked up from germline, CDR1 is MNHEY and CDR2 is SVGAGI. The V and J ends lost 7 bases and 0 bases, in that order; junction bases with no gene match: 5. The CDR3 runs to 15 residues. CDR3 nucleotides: TGTGCCAGCACACCCGGGACAGGGGGCTCCTACGAGCAGTACTTC. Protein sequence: CASTPGTGGSYEQYF.

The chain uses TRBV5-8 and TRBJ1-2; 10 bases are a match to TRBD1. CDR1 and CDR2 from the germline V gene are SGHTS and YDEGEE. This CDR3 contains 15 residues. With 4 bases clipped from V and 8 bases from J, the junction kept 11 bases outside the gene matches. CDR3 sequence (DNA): TGTGCCAGCAGCGTAGCGGGACAGGGGCTCGTGGGCTACACCTTC. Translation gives CASSVAGQGLVGYTF.

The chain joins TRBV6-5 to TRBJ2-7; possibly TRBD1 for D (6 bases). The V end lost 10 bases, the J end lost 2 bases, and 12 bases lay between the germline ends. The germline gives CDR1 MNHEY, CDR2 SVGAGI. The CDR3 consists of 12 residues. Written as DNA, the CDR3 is TGTGCCACCCGACAGGCCACCTACGAGCAGTACTTC. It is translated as CATRQATYEQYF.

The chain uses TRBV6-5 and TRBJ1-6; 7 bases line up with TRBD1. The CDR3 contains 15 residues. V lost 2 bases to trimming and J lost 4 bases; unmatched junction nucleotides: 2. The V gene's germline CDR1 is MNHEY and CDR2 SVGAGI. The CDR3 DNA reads TGTGCCAGCAGTTACACAGGGGTTTATAATTCACCCCTCCACTTT. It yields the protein CASSYTGVYNSPLHF.